These 25 T cell receptor beta chains came from one sample sequenced in a study of T cells in Graves' hyperthyroidism and ophthalmopathy. RNA transcripts provided the source from which TCR beta CDR3 regions were amplified. Initially, a first-round RT-PCR of the TCR CDR3 employed the HTBI primer set. TCRdb reprocessed the multiplex PCR reads via MiXCR and lists one record per CDR3 protein. Counted here are over 150,000 distinct CDR3 sequences, about 15% occurring once; the ten biggest clones make up roughly 28%. The sample comprised blood. The receptors were sampled from a woman aged 45-65 years with Graves' hyperthyroidism.

This clonotype was detected ten times or more. The genes are TRBV5-1 and TRBJ2-5; 7 bases are a match to TRBD1. Germline CDR1 reads SGHRS; CDR2 reads YFSETQ. With V trimmed by 4 bases and J by 1 base, 7 bases remained unmatched. The CDR3 runs to 15 residues. The CDR3: CASSPTGQSQETQYF. The CDR3 DNA reads TGCGCCAGCAGCCCTACGGGACAGTCCCAAGAGACCCAGTACTTC.

There are many counts of this clonotype. This chain joins TRBV20-1 and TRBJ1-2; D call uncertain. Germline V CDR1 and CDR2: DFQATT, SNEGSKA (reference sequence). V lost 6 bases, J lost 6 bases, and 14 bases lay in between. This CDR3 is built from 12 residues. The CDR3 DNA reads TGCAGTGCAGGGTCGTTTTACAATGGCTACACCTTC. It codes for CSAGSFYNGYTF.

This clonotype came up many times. This chain connects TRBV5-1 to TRBJ1-5; 8 positions agree with TRBD1. Germline lookup yields CDR1 SGHRS and CDR2 YFSETQ. V dropped 4 bases and J dropped 3; count of bases not matched to a gene: 6. The CDR3 length is 15 residues. This chain's CDR3 is CASSRTGTINQPQHF. CDR3 sequence (DNA): TGCGCCAGCAGCCGGACAGGGACAATCAATCAGCCCCAGCATTTT.

This clonotype was seen repeatedly, ten times or more. This sequence joins TRBV3-1 and TRBJ2-1; no clear D gene. Trimming cost V 1 base and J 6 bases, with 13 bases left between them. CDR1 is LGHDT, CDR2 YNNKEL, per germline (reference sequence). The CDR3 is 15 amino acids. Here the CDR3 reads CASSQALVVRNEQFF. DNA for the CDR3: TGTGCCAGCAGCCAAGCCCTCGTGGTACGCAATGAGCAGTTCTTC.

Many counts were recorded for this clonotype. This chain uses TRBV25-1 with TRBJ1-4; D may be TRBD1 (5 bases). Per the germline V gene, CDR1 is MGHDK and CDR2 is SYGVNS. V shed 5 bases and J shed 6 bases, with 10 bases lying between them. CDR3 length: 13 residues. The CDR3 loop reads CASSHGADEKLFF. In DNA form, the CDR3 reads TGTGCCAGCAGTCACGGGGCGGATGAAAAACTGTTTTTT.

This clonotype was picked up a small number of times. V and J are TRBV18 and TRBJ2-1, with D possibly being TRBD2 (5 bases). Germline CDR1 KGHSH, CDR2 LQKENI. V lost 8 bases and J 3 bases, leaving 8 bases between the germline ends. CDR3 length: 12 amino acids. CDR3 region: CASQDYYNEQFF. The DNA for the CDR3 is TGTGCCAGCCAAGACTACTACAATGAGCAGTTCTTC.

This clonotype appeared many times. J is TRBJ1-6 and V is TRBV11-2; D call uncertain. The germline gives CDR1 SGHAT, CDR2 FQNNGV. Deletions cut 1 base from V and 9 bases from J, with 10 bases between. This CDR3 has 14 amino acids. CDR3 residues: CASSLAPQISPLHF. The DNA for the CDR3 is TGTGCCAGCAGCTTAGCCCCTCAGATTTCACCCCTCCACTTT.

This clonotype came up many times. The V and J genes are TRBV12-3 or TRBV12-4 and TRBJ1-2; 7 positions match TRBD1. The trim removed 6 bases at V and 6 bases at J, leaving 4 bases unmatched. The CDR3 has 12 residues. In nucleotides, the CDR3 is TGTGCCAGCAGCCCAGGGGGAGATGGCTACACCTTC. Protein sequence: CASSPGGDGYTF.

The chain is built from TRBV29-1 and TRBJ1-2; 7 bases agree with TRBD1. The CDR3 covers 13 residues. Germline values: CDR1 SQVTM, CDR2 ANQGSEA. V shed 6 bases and J 0 bases; nucleotides not matched to a gene: 4. The CDR3 sequence is CSVGTVTNYGYTF. The DNA for the CDR3 is TGCAGCGTAGGGACAGTCACTAACTATGGCTACACCTTC.

In its sample, this clonotype was seen many times. This chain joins TRBV10-3 and TRBJ1-5, with 12 bases identical to TRBD1. The germline CDR1 and CDR2 sequences are ENHRY and SYGVKD. The J segment lost 7 bases and the V segment lost 5 bases, leaving 6 bases of the junction unmatched. This CDR3 region has 15 residues. This CDR3 reads CAISPGQGAGQPQHF. The DNA of the CDR3 is TGTGCCATCAGTCCGGGACAGGGGGCTGGGCAGCCCCAGCATTTT.

This clonotype was picked up one time. The chain uses TRBV4-2 and TRBJ2-1, with D perhaps matching TRBD2 (7 bases). The CDR3 is made up of 15 amino acids. Trimming cost V 3 bases and J 4 bases, with 13 bases left between them. The germline V gene has CDR1 LGHNA and CDR2 YNFKEQ. The CDR3 DNA follows: TGTGCCAGCAGCCAGCCCGGGGGGCGATACAATGAGCAGTTCTTC. Its protein is CASSQPGGRYNEQFF.

At least ten counts were recorded for this clonotype. This rearrangement joins TRBV20-1 to TRBJ1-5; a possible D gene is TRBD1 (5 bases). From germline, CDR1 is DFQATT and CDR2 SNEGSKA (reference sequence). The ends were cut back, 0 bases at V and 6 bases at J, with 15 bases in the middle. The CDR3 runs 15 residues. CDR3 DNA sequence: TGCAGTGCTAGAGATCGAGGAAGGGGCTTTCAGCCCCAGCATTTT. This translates into CSARDRGRGFQPQHF.

This clonotype was picked up many times. The rearrangement joins TRBV4-1 to TRBJ1-1; a possible D gene is TRBD1 (5 bases). Trimming pared 4 bases from V and 4 bases from J, leaving 19 bases between. CDR1 MGHRA and CDR2 YSYEKL come from the germline V gene. The CDR3 is made up of 16 amino acids. The CDR3 coding sequence is TGCGCCAGCAGCCCCAGGACTCTCCGCCAGGGCACTGAAGCTTTCTTT. Its translation is CASSPRTLRQGTEAFF.

This clonotype was counted only a few times. The chain employs TRBV11-3 and TRBJ2-2, with D possibly being TRBD1 or TRBD2 (5 bases each). The CDR3 covers 14 residues. Trimming took off 1 base at V and 7 bases at J, with 10 bases between the two ends. CDR1 is SGHNT, CDR2 YENEEA, per germline. CDR3 coding DNA: TGTGCCAGCAGCTTAGGGGGGTATAGCGGGGAGCTGTTTTTT. It specifies CASSLGGYSGELFF.

This clonotype was seen many times. The V call is TRBV18, the J call TRBJ2-5, with D perhaps being TRBD1 or TRBD2 (5 bases each). There are 16 residues in the CDR3. Germline CDR1 and CDR2: KGHSH and LQKENI. V shed 0 bases and J shed 1 base, with 12 bases lying between them. The CDR3 loop reads CASSPPKSGTQETQYF. CDR3 sequence (DNA): TGTGCCAGCTCACCACCAAAGTCCGGGACCCAAGAGACCCAGTACTTC. Variable domain in full (rest from reference TRBV18 and TRBJ2-5): NAGVMQNPRHLVRRRGQEARLRCSPMKGHSHVYWYRQLPEEGLKFMVYLQKENIIDESGMPKERFSAEFPKEGPSILRIQQVVRGDSAAYFCASSPPKSGTQETQYFGPGTRLLVL.

This clonotype was counted at least ten times. The chain combines TRBV28 with TRBJ2-5; 7 positions match TRBD1. The germline V gene encodes CDR1 MDHEN and CDR2 SYDVKM. V trimming: 5 bases; J trimming: 5 bases; junction bases outside the gene matches: 11. This CDR3 spans 15 amino acids. The CDR3 DNA reads TGTGCCAGCAGTCCCTTATACTCCAGGGGGGAGACCCAGTACTTC. It translates to CASSPLYSRGETQYF.

Here the CDR3 reads CASSQDIVVPDTQYF. CDR3 bases: TGTGCCAGCAGCCAAGATATTGTGGTCCCAGATACGCAGTATTTT. The J gene is TRBJ2-3, the V gene TRBV14; D remains unclear. The V end was cut by 0 bases, the J end by 4 bases, with 11 bases between. Germline V CDR1 and CDR2: SGHDN, FVKESK. The CDR3 runs to 15 residues.

This clonotype was seen many times. The chain joins TRBV2 to TRBJ2-3; D remains unclear. Germline V gene data show CDR1 as SNHLY and CDR2 as FYNNEI. Trimming stripped 7 bases from V and 2 bases from J, with 10 bases between. This CDR3 has 13 residues. The DNA for the CDR3 is TGTGCCAGCACTGAGCTAATCACAGATACGCAGTATTTT. This encodes CASTELITDTQYF.

This clonotype was seen ten or more times. The chain couples TRBV7-6 to TRBJ1-3; maybe TRBD1 (6 bases). This CDR3 region has 16 residues. V lost 8 bases to trimming and J lost 0 bases, with 17 bases between them. Looked up from germline, CDR1 is SGHVS and CDR2 is FNYEAQ. The CDR3 bases are TGTGCCAGCGGTCGCGGGGGGGCATTCTCTGGAAACACCATATATTTT. Its translation is CASGRGGAFSGNTIYF.

DNA for the CDR3: TGTGCCACCAGTGATCACTCAGGGAACTCACCCCTCCACTTT. The encoded protein is CATSDHSGNSPLHF. This chain connects TRBV24-1 to TRBJ1-6; perhaps TRBD1 as D (5 bases). The germline V gene has CDR1 KGHDR and CDR2 SFDVKD. The CDR3 spans 14 residues. Trimming took 3 bases from V and 10 from J, leaving 12 bases between them.

This clonotype was detected ten times or more. CDR3 sequence reads: CASRPGQGGGSPQHF. CDR3 in DNA: TGTGCCAGCAGACCGGGACAGGGGGGTGGATCGCCCCAGCATTTT. The chain couples TRBV2 to TRBJ1-5, with 11 bases lining up with TRBD1. Germline V CDR1 and CDR2: SNHLY, FYNNEI. V shed 6 bases, J shed 9 bases, and the junction held 10 bases outside the gene matches. The CDR3 is 15 amino acids.

This clonotype was picked up a small number of times. The chain joins TRBV4-2 to TRBJ1-1, with D unresolved. Germline V lookup: CDR1 LGHNA, CDR2 YNFKEQ. The length of the CDR3 is 15 residues. Trimming took 0 bases from V and 4 from J, leaving 12 bases between them. The CDR3: CASSQDPGLVTEAFF. The CDR3 region has the DNA TGTGCCAGCAGCCAAGACCCGGGATTAGTCACTGAAGCTTTCTTT.

At least ten counts were recorded for this clonotype. J is TRBJ1-6 and V is TRBV12-3 or TRBV12-4; no reliable D call. V was pared by 2 bases and J by 9 bases, with 11 bases between. This CDR3 is 14 amino acids long. Here the CDR3 DNA reads TGTGCCAGCAGTTTATATAGGGCTGGTTCACCCCTCCACTTT. Protein sequence: CASSLYRAGSPLHF.

This clonotype was counted ten times or more. The chain links TRBV2 to TRBJ1-1, with D possibly matching TRBD1 (5 bases). The ends were cut back, 4 bases at V and 3 bases at J, with 9 bases in the middle. This CDR3 contains 13 residues. Germline V gives CDR1 SNHLY, CDR2 FYNNEI. CDR3 sequence: CASSVGPHTEAFF. DNA of the CDR3: TGTGCCAGCAGTGTGGGGCCTCACACTGAAGCTTTCTTT.

This clonotype was recorded many times. The chain employs TRBV5-6 and TRBJ2-1; 7 nucleotides line up with TRBD1. V was pared by 4 bases and J by 8 bases, with 12 bases of the junction left unmatched. The CDR3 sequence is 15 residues long. Per the germline V gene, CDR1 is SGHDT and CDR2 is YYEEEE. In DNA form, the CDR3 reads TGTGCCAGCAGCCCTACAGGGGCTGGGGGAGATGAGCAGTTCTTC. Its protein product is CASSPTGAGGDEQFF. The complete variable domain, with remaining parts taken from reference TRBV5-6 and TRBJ2-1, reads DAGVTQSPTHLIKTRGQQVTLRCSPKSGHDTVSWYQQALGQGPQFIFQYYEEEERQRGNFPDRFSGHQFPNYSSELNVNALLLGDSALYLCASSPTGAGGDEQFFGPGTRLTVL.